Reported below is one T cell receptor (beta chain). The CDR3 covers 11 residues. Per the original data handling: It was from reference gene primer amplification that nucleated cell counts were estimated. Assay used: immunoSEQ multiplex PCR; TCRdb lists only in-frame clones, some missing. Clonal size and the V and J genes are those of that table, whereas D and trimming came from the DNA. This table has 140,000 or so clones, around nine tenths appearing once. The data originate from a study of blood T cell repertoires in COVID-19. Study-level background: COVID-19 samples collected from the United States, Italy and Spain covered acute and convalescent phases. T cells, B-cell-depleted T cells, or PBMCs provided the cDNA or gDNA that served as material.

The sequenced sample was peripheral blood. The chain couples TRBV21-1 to TRBJ1-3; the table gives TRBD1 as D, unverified against the DNA. TRBV21-1 counts as a pseudogene. The origin of this receptor is a woman aged 50 to 60 with active or convalescent COVID-19. CDR3 coding DNA: TGTGCCCCCCGCAGGCGAAACACCATATATTTT. Translated, it gives CAPRRRNTIYF.